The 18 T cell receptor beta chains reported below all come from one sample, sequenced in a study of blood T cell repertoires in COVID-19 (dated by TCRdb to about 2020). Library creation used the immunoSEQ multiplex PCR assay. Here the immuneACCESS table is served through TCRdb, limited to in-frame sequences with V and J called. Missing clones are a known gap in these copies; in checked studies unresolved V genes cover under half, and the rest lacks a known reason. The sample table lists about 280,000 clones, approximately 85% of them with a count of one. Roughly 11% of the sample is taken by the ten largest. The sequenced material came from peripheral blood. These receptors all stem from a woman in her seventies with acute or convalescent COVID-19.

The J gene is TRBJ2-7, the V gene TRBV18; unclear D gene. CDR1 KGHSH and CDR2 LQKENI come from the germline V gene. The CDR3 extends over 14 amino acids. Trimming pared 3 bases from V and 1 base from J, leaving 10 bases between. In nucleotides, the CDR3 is TGTGCCAGCTCACCCTCCAGTGTTTCCTACGAGCAGTACTTC. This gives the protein CASSPSSVSYEQYF.

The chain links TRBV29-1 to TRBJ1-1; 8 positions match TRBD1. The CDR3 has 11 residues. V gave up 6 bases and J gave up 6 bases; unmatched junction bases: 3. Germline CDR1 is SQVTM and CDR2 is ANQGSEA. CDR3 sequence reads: CSVGQGPEAFF. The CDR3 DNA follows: TGCAGCGTAGGACAGGGCCCTGAAGCTTTCTTT.

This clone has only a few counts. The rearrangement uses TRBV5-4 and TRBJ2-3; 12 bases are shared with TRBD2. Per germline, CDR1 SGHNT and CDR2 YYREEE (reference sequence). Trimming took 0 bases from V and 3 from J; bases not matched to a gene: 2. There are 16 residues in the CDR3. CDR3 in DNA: TGTGCCAGCAGCTTGGGAACTAGCGGGAGGACAGATACGCAGTATTTT. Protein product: CASSLGTSGRTDTQYF.

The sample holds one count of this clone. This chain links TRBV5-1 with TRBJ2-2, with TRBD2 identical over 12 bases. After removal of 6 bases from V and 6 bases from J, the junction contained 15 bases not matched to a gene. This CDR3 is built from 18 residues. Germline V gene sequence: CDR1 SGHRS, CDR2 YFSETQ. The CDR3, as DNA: TGCGCCAGCACCCCCGACAGGGGGCTAGCGGGGGGGCCCGGGGAGCTGTTTTTT. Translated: CASTPDRGLAGGPGELFF.

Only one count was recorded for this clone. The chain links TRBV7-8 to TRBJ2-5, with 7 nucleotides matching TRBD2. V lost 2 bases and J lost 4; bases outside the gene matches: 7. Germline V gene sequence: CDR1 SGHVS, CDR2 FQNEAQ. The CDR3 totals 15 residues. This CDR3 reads CASSLKSTSRETQYF. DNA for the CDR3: TGTGCCAGCAGCTTAAAATCGACTAGCAGAGAGACCCAGTACTTC.

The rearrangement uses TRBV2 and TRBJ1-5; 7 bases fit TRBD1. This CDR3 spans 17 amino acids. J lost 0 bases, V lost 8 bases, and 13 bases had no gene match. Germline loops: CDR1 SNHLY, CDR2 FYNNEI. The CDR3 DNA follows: TGTGCCAGCGGGCGGACAGGTTGGGGACTTAGCAATCAGCCCCAGCATTTT. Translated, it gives CASGRTGWGLSNQPQHF.

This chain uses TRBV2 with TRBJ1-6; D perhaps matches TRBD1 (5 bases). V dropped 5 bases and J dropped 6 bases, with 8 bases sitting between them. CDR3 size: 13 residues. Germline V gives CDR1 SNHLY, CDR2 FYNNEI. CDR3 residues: CASSQGFNSPLHF. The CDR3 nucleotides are TGTGCCAGCAGTCAGGGATTTAATTCACCCCTCCACTTT.

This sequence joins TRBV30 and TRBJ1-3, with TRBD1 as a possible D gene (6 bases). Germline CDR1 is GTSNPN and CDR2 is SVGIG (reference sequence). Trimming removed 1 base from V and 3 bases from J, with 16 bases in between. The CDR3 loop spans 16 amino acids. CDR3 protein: CAWSAPGASFGNTIYF. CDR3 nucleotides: TGTGCCTGGAGTGCCCCAGGGGCCAGTTTTGGAAACACCATATATTTT.

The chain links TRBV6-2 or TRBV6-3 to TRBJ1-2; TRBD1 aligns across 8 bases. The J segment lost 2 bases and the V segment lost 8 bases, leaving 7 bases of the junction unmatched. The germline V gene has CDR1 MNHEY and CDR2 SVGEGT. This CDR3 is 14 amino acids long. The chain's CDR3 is CASRQRDRNYGYTF. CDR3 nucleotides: TGTGCCAGCCGCCAGCGGGACAGGAACTATGGCTACACCTTC.

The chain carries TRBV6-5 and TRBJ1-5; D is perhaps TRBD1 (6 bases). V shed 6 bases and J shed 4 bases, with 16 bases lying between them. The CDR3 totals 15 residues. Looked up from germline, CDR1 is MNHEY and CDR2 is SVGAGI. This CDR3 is CASRYGQKENQPQHF. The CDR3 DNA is TGTGCCAGCAGATACGGACAGAAAGAGAATCAGCCCCAGCATTTT.

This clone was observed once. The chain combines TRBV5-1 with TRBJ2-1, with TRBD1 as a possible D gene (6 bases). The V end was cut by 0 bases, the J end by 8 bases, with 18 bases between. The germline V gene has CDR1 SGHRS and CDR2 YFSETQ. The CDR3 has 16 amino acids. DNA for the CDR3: TGCGCCAGCAGCTTGGGGGGTACAGGGTACAGCTATGAGCAGTTCTTC. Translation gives CASSLGGTGYSYEQFF. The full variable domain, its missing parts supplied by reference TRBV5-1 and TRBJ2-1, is KAGVTQTPRYLIKTRGQQVTLSCSPISGHRSVSWYQQTPGQGLQFLFEYFSETQRNKGNFPGRFSGRQFSNSRSEMNVSTLELGDSALYLCASSLGGTGYSYEQFFGPGTRLTVL.

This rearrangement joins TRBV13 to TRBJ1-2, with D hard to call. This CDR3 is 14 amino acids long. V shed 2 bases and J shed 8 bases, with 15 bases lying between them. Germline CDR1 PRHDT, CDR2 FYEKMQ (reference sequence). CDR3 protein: CASSLLPGPGGYTF. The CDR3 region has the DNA TGTGCCAGCAGCTTATTACCAGGTCCCGGCGGCTACACCTTC.

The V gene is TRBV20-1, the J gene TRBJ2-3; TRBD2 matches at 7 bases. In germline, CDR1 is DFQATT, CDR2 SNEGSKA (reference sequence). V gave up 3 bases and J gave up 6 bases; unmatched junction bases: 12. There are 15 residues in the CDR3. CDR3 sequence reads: CSASRGIPGRDTQYF. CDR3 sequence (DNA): TGCAGTGCTAGTAGGGGCATCCCCGGGAGGGATACGCAGTATTTT.

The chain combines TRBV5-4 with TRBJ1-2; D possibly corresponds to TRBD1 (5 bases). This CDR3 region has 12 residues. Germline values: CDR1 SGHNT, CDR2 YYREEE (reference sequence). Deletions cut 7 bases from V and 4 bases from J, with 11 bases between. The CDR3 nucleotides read TGTGCCAGCTCGGACGGGGGCTATGGCTACACCTTC. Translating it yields CASSDGGYGYTF.

CDR3 in amino acids: CASSEVNGNTIYF. The DNA of the CDR3 is TGTGCCAGCAGCGAGGTTAATGGAAACACCATATATTTT. V and J are TRBV6-2 or TRBV6-3 and TRBJ1-3; D unclear. CDR1 and CDR2 (germline): MNHEY, SVGEGT. The V and J ends lost 6 bases and 3 bases respectively, with 9 bases between them. The length of the CDR3 is 13 residues.

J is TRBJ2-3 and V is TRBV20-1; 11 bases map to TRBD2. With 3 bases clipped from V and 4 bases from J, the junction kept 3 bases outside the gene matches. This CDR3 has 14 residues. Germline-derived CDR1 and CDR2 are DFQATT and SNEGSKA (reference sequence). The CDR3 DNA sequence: TGCAGTGCTAGTCCGACTAGCGGGGCAGATACGCAGTATTTT. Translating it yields CSASPTSGADTQYF.

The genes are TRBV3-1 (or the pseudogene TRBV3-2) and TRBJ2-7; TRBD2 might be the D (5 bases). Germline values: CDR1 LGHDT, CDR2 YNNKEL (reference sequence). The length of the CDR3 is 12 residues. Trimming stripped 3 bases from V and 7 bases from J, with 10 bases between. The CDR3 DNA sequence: TGTGCCAGCAGCCAGACTAAATTGGAGCAGTACTTC. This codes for CASSQTKLEQYF.

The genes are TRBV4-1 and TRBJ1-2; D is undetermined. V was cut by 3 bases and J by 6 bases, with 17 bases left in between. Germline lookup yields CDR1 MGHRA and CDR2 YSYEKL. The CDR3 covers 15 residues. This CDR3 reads CASSHEERRMDGYTF. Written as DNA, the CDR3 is TGCGCCAGCAGCCACGAGGAGCGGCGTATGGATGGCTACACCTTC.